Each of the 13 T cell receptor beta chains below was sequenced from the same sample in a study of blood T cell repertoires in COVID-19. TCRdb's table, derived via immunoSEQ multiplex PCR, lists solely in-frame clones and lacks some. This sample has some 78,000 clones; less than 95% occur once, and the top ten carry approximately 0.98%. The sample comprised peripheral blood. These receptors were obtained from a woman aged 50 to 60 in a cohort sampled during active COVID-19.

The CDR3 coding sequence is TGCAGTGTGGCTAGCAGGAATGAGCAGTTCTTC. It specifies CSVASRNEQFF. J is TRBJ2-1 and V is TRBV20-1, with D maybe TRBD2 (5 bases). V dropped 7 bases and J dropped 7 bases, with 11 bases sitting between them. The CDR3 is 11 amino acids. The germline gives CDR1 DFQATT, CDR2 SNEGSKA (reference sequence).

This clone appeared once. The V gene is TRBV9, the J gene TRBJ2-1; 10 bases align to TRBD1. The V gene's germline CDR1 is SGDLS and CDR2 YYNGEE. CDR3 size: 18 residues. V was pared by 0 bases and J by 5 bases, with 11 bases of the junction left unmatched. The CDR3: CASSVVGGGTGEDNEQFF. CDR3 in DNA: TGTGCCAGCAGCGTAGTAGGGGGAGGGACAGGGGAGGACAATGAGCAGTTCTTC.

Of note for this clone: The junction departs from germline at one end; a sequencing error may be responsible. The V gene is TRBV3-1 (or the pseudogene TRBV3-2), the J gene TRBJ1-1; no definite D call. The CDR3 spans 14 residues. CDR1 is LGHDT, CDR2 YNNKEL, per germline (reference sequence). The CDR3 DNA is TGTGTCAGCAGCCAAGTTACACTGAACACTGAAGCTTTCTTT. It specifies CVSSQVTLNTEAFF.

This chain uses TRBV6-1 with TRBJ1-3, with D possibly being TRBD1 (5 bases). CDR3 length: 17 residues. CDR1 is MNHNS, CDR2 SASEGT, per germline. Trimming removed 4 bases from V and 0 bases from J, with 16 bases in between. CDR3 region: CASSVLRGSGSGNTIYF. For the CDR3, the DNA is TGTGCCAGCAGTGTTCTGCGGGGGTCCGGCTCTGGAAACACCATATATTTT.

The CDR3 loop is CSVEGSGSYSYEQYF. CDR3 bases: TGCAGCGTTGAGGGAAGCGGGAGTTATTCCTACGAGCAGTACTTC. The rearrangement links TRBV29-1 to TRBJ2-7; 8 nucleotides agree with TRBD2. Germline V CDR1 and CDR2: SQVTM, ANQGSEA. The CDR3 runs 15 residues. J gave up 1 base and V 3 bases, and 8 bases lay outside the gene matches.

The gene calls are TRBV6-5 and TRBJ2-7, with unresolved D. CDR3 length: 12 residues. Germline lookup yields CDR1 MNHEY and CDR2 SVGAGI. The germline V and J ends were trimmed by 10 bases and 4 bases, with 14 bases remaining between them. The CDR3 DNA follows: TGTGCCACCAAGAGCCAGGCTTACGAGCAGTACTTC. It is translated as CATKSQAYEQYF.

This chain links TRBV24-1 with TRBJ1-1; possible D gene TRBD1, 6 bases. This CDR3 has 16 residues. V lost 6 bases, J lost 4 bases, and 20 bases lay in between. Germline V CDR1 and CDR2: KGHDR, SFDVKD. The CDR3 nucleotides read TGTGCCACCAGTAGCGGCAGGGGTAGGGCTAGCACTGAAGCTTTCTTT. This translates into CATSSGRGRASTEAFF.

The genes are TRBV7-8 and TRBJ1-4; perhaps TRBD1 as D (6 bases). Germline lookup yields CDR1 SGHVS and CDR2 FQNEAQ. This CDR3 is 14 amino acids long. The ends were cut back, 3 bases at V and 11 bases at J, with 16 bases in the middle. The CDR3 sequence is CASSLGAEGLKLFF. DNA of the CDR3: TGTGCCAGCAGCTTGGGGGCCGAAGGACTTAAACTGTTTTTT.

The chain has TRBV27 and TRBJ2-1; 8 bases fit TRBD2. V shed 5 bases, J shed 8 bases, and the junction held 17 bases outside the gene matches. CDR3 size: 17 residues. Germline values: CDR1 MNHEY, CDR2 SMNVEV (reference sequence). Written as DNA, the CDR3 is TGTGCCAGCAGTCCGATCTCCTCCGGGAGGGCAAGGGATGAGCAGTTCTTC. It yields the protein CASSPISSGRARDEQFF.

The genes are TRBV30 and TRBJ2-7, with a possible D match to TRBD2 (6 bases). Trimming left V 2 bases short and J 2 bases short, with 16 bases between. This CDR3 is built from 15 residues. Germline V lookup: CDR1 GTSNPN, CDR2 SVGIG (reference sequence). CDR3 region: CAWSRRARLAYEQYF. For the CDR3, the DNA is TGTGCCTGGAGTAGGAGGGCCCGACTAGCCTACGAGCAGTACTTC.

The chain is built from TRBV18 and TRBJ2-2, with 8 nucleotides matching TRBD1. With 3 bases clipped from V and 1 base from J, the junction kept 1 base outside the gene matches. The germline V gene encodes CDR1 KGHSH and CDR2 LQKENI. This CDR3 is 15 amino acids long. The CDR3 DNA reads TGTGCCAGCTCACCTGGGACAGGGAACACCGGGGAGCTGTTTTTT. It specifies CASSPGTGNTGELFF.

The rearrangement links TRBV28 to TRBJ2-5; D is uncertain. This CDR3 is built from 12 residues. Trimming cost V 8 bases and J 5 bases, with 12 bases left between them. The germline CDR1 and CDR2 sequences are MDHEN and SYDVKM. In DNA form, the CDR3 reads TGTGCCAGCTTCAGCGACCCTGAGACCCAGTACTTC. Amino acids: CASFSDPETQYF.

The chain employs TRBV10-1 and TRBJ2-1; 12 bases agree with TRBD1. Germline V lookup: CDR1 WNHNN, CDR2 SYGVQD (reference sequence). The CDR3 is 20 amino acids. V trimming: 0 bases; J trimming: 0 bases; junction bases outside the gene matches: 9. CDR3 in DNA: TGCGCCAGCAGTGAGTCGAAGGGGACAGGGGGCCCGAGCTCCTACAATGAGCAGTTCTTC. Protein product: CASSESKGTGGPSSYNEQFF.